This is a list of T cell receptor beta chains from one sample in a study of human T cells and chemical hapten exposure. Each CDR3 protein is one row after TCRdb ran MiXCR on the RACE reads. The sample consists of around 200,000 distinct CDR3 sequences, around 25% of them appearing once. The sequenced sample was whole blood, obtained in connection with sensitization to the hapten diphenylcyclopropenone (DPC). The receptors originated from a woman in her 40s with alopecia areata. Some clones in this sample may be carry-over from other donors' samples. CDR3s include the opening cysteine and the closing phenylalanine or tryptophan. D genes are given only for firm matches. Not every row has a clone size; where given, it reads once, few, many or a size class.

J | size | D | V | CDR3
TRBJ1-3 | . | . | TRBV20-1 | CSARVGATIDSGNTIYF
TRBJ1-1 | few | TRBD1 | TRBV11-3 | CASSLGPGQGITEAFF
TRBJ1-4 | many | TRBD1 | TRBV18 | CASSPRQGVGEKLFF
TRBJ2-1 | . | . | TRBV20-1 | CSASRESLYNEQFF
TRBJ2-7 | few | . | TRBV7-2 | CASSGQNAYEQYF
TRBJ2-3 | few | TRBD2 | TRBV29-1 | CSVAPSGSSPDTQYF
TRBJ1-1 | . | . | TRBV28 | CASSLHSTATGVYF
TRBJ1-3 | . | . | TRBV5-5 | CASSLGGQSSGNTIYF
TRBJ2-3 | few | TRBD1 | TRBV4-3 | CASSQGDRGEGDTQYF
TRBJ1-1 | . | . | TRBV4-1 | CASRRVFRNTEAFF
TRBJ2-3 | . | TRBD1 | TRBV4-1 | CASTLGDRGLGDTQYF
TRBJ2-7 | . | TRBD2 | TRBV29-1 | CSARGGSGSLDEQYF
TRBJ2-5 | . | . | TRBV20-1 | CSARGGHETQYF
TRBJ1-2 | . | . | TRBV20-1 | CSAQEGLGYGYTF
TRBJ2-3 | . | TRBD1 | TRBV7-9 | CASSLVGTGSTDTQYF
TRBJ1-2 | many | . | TRBV29-1 | CSGAIGYGYTF
TRBJ2-7 | many | . | TRBV6-5 | CASSYSMGTPHEQYF
TRBJ2-1 | . | . | TRBV3-1 | CASSQIRGRNEQFF
TRBJ1-1 | many | TRBD1 | TRBV27 | CASSLSGQVNTEAFF
TRBJ1-1 | . | . | TRBV5-6 | CASSFQRNTEAFF
TRBJ2-3 | . | . | TRBV6-1 | CASSERGFGTDTQYF
TRBJ2-1 | few | . | TRBV10-3 | CAISESGPYNEQFF
TRBJ1-1 | . | . | TRBV7-2 | CASSLATTPNTEAFF
TRBJ1-6 | . | TRBD1 | TRBV20-1 | CSATLRQGSSYNSPLHF
TRBJ1-2 | . | . | TRBV19 | CASSQNTKSLVYGYTF
TRBJ2-7 | many | TRBD2 | TRBV9 | CASSQGREAYEQYF
TRBJ2-7 | . | . | TRBV6-5 | CASHTPSRDYEQYF
TRBJ1-1 | . | TRBD1 | TRBV7-6 | CASSLGGGRFMNTEAFF
TRBJ2-3 | . | . | TRBV4-3 | CASSQDWDTTDTQYF
TRBJ1-1 | few | TRBD1 | TRBV20-1 | CSASSPGGSDTEAFF
TRBJ2-1 | few | TRBD2 | TRBV29-1 | CSVTNGGSQGEQFF
TRBJ1-1 | . | . | TRBV29-1 | CSVEVPGFSYTEAFF
TRBJ1-1 | . | . | TRBV29-1 | CSILPTGRVDGEAFF
TRBJ1-2 | . | . | TRBV7-2 | CASSSNSGVGLYGYTF
TRBJ2-1 | . | TRBD1 | TRBV28 | CASSSPGTGTHNEQFF
TRBJ2-6 | . | TRBD1 | TRBV29-1 | CSVVGQGRSGANVLTF
TRBJ1-1 | . | . | TRBV29-1 | CSVEMARRNTEAFF
TRBJ2-1 | . | . | TRBV12-3/TRBV12-4 | CASSLLRYNEQFF
TRBJ2-4 | . | . | TRBV30 | CAWRRTSLIQYF
TRBJ2-5 | . | TRBD1 | TRBV20-1 | CSARPGTGVMETQYF
TRBJ1-6 | . | . | TRBV2 | CASRDPSRGHYSPLHF
TRBJ1-2 | . | . | TRBV7-2 | CASSLALWGAGGYTF
TRBJ2-3 | few | . | TRBV7-3 | CASSLSGQSDTQYF
TRBJ2-1 | . | TRBD2 | TRBV30 | CARQPGLAGGNEQFF
TRBJ1-1 | . | . | TRBV10-3 | CAISESGARMNTEAFF
TRBJ1-5 | few | TRBD1 | TRBV4-2 | CASSRDREVIQPQHF
TRBJ2-1 | few | . | TRBV20-1 | CSARANQGPQEQFF
TRBJ2-3 | once | . | TRBV10-3 | CAISESDYTSDTQYF
TRBJ1-5 | . | TRBD1 | TRBV29-1 | CSVQGAGSNQPQHF
TRBJ2-5 | few | TRBD1 | TRBV6-2/TRBV6-3 | CASSSGTGGFSRETQYF
TRBJ2-6 | few | . | TRBV4-3 | CASSQEGHSGANVLTF
TRBJ2-7 | . | . | TRBV7-2 | CASSYPSGYEQYF